The rows below give T cell receptor beta chains drawn from one sample of a study of monozygotic twins with inflammatory bowel disease. TCRdb re-called the 5' RACE reads; every CDR3 protein appears as one record, without DNA. Its clone listing holds 400,000 or so distinct CDR3 sequences. Sequenced material: blood. All receptors derive from a human donor with ulcerative colitis or Crohn's disease, or a healthy co-twin of an affected twin (not recorded which). Each CDR3 is given with its conserved first and last residue.

V: TRBV29-1
J: TRBJ1-4
CDR3: CSVEDLDPNEKLFF

V: TRBV11-2
J: TRBJ2-7
CDR3: CASSLNSGSLSRDGIYEQYF

V: TRBV12-3/TRBV12-4
J: TRBJ1-6
CDR3: CASSQNNNSPLHF

V: TRBV5-4
J: TRBJ1-4
CDR3: CASSSRDRLNEKLFF

V: TRBV20-1
J: TRBJ1-1
CDR3: CSARSPRDTEAFF

V: TRBV18
J: TRBJ1-1
CDR3: CASSPSGPGLITEAFF

V: TRBV5-1
J: TRBJ1-1
CDR3: CASSLWGATMNTEAFF

V: TRBV11-2
J: TRBJ2-7
CDR3: CASSLSGGTYYEQYF

V: TRBV6-5
J: TRBJ2-1
CDR3: CASSFFAGGHNEQFF

V: TRBV4-3
J: TRBJ2-7
CDR3: CASSQERGYEQYF

V: TRBV4-3
J: TRBJ2-1
CDR3: CASSGGPTSGYYNEQFF

V: TRBV12-3/TRBV12-4
J: TRBJ2-6
CDR3: CASSLAAANVLTF

V: TRBV20-1
J: TRBJ2-1
CDR3: CSEGAGNEQFF

V: TRBV20-1
J: TRBJ2-1
CDR3: CSPQEASGNNEQFF

V: TRBV29-1
J: TRBJ2-1
CDR3: CSVDTGDRSYNEQFF

V: TRBV12-3/TRBV12-4
J: TRBJ1-5
CDR3: CASRKTGGNQPQHF

V: TRBV6-2/TRBV6-3
J: TRBJ2-7
CDR3: CASRTGSNSYEQYF

V: TRBV12-3/TRBV12-4
J: TRBJ2-1
CDR3: CASSFASGGANEQFF

V: TRBV7-9
J: TRBJ1-1
CDR3: CASSPALDRGNTEAFF

V: TRBV25-1
J: TRBJ1-2
CDR3: CASSDPGGGRYGYTF

V: TRBV18
J: TRBJ2-2
CDR3: CASSPGKGFNTGELFF

V: TRBV19
J: TRBJ2-2
CDR3: CASTTESWNTGELFF

V: TRBV7-9
J: TRBJ2-7
CDR3: CASTPLAGVTHEQYF

V: TRBV28
J: TRBJ1-5
CDR3: CASSFGREGMSNQPQHF

V: TRBV5-5
J: TRBJ1-1
CDR3: CASSSRVQNTEAFF

V: TRBV2
J: TRBJ2-5
CDR3: CASSEEAVASETQYF

V: TRBV12-3/TRBV12-4
J: TRBJ1-1
CDR3: CASSLPGQKTEAFF

V: TRBV28
J: TRBJ2-7
CDR3: CASSFVLAVYEQYF

V: TRBV9
J: TRBJ1-2
CDR3: CASSSGQGIYGYTF

V: TRBV18
J: TRBJ2-7
CDR3: CASSSAASGYSYEQYF

V: TRBV3-1
J: TRBJ2-7
CDR3: CASSQVTGVVEQYF

V: TRBV14
J: TRBJ1-6
CDR3: CASSQFQGANSPLHF

V: TRBV29-1
J: TRBJ2-7
CDR3: CSVGPQGYEQYF

V: TRBV10-3
J: TRBJ2-3
CDR3: CAISGQSSTDTQYF

V: TRBV20-1
J: TRBJ2-7
CDR3: CSALDSGTGWEQYF

V: TRBV6-5
J: TRBJ2-5
CDR3: CASGVIETQYF

V: TRBV6-6
J: TRBJ1-1
CDR3: CASTNPGSTEAFF

V: TRBV12-3/TRBV12-4
J: TRBJ1-1
CDR3: CASSLDTAGSEAFF

V: TRBV18
J: TRBJ1-5
CDR3: CASSPGVNNQPQHF

V: TRBV29-1
J: TRBJ2-2
CDR3: CSILMDTEELFF

V: TRBV20-1
J: TRBJ2-7
CDR3: CSANGGQVSYEQYF

V: TRBV19
J: TRBJ1-6
CDR3: CASRASGGYNSPLHF

V: TRBV20-1
J: TRBJ2-1
CDR3: CSARDEHSYNEQFF

V: TRBV29-1
J: TRBJ2-5
CDR3: CSSSGEETQYF

V: TRBV13
J: TRBJ2-7
CDR3: CASSSSGSTMYEQYF

V: TRBV2
J: TRBJ2-5
CDR3: CASTGWGPTETQYF

V: TRBV20-1
J: TRBJ1-6
CDR3: CSAVREMGSPLHF

V: TRBV19
J: TRBJ2-3
CDR3: CASGGQRGNTDTQYF

V: TRBV5-1
J: TRBJ2-3
CDR3: CASSHGTERSTDTQYF

V: TRBV28
J: TRBJ1-1
CDR3: CASSPHTGVTEAFF

V: TRBV20-1
J: TRBJ2-7
CDR3: CSARDLSGVDYEQYF

V: TRBV6-1
J: TRBJ2-1
CDR3: CASSLLLQGSSYNEQFF

V: TRBV3-1
J: TRBJ2-2
CDR3: CASLGRGSGELFF